Given below is one T cell receptor beta chain in context. Its antigen is currently unknown. The sample belongs to a study of T cell responses to AZD1222 COVID-19 vaccine. Regarding the study as a whole: Donors were mostly white British, more females; clonal diversity possibly underestimated. Just a handful of AZD1222 recipients tested seropositive at baseline.

Sequenced by immunoSEQ multiplex PCR; TCRdb stores in-frame clones only, minus some. This sample carries about 160,000 clones, 93% of them seen once, and the ten largest clones take over 0.8%. The TCR originated in an adult in good health. Sequencing was performed on peripheral blood, taken on day 0 of AZD1222 vaccination.

The CDR3 region is CASSSAGGNTDTQYF. DNA of the CDR3: TGCGCCAGCAGCTCAGCGGGGGGAAACACAGATACGCAGTATTTT. The gene calls are TRBV10-1 and TRBJ2-3; TRBD2 matches at 9 bases. V shed 6 bases, J shed 2 bases, and the junction held 6 bases outside the gene matches. CDR3 size: 15 residues. In germline, CDR1 is WNHNN, CDR2 SYGVQD (reference sequence).